These T cell receptor beta chains were read from a single sample in a study of blood T cell repertoires in COVID-19. Assay: immunoSEQ multiplex PCR; the TCRdb copy retains only in-frame clones and omits some. Of over 150,000 clones listed, around 80% are singletons. The sequenced sample consisted of peripheral blood. The receptors stem from a woman aged 55 to 70 with acute or convalescent COVID-19. Both conserved end residues are part of each CDR3. Fields, in order: CDR3 protein, V gene, J gene.

CDR3aa: CSLTSGSTDTQYF
v_gene: TRBV29-1
j_gene: TRBJ2-3

CDR3aa: CASTPDSRDTQYF
v_gene: TRBV7-2
j_gene: TRBJ2-3

CDR3aa: CASSSSVRQGGPYEQYF
v_gene: TRBV7-9
j_gene: TRBJ2-7

CDR3aa: CASSSDRGGRTEAFF
v_gene: TRBV5-1
j_gene: TRBJ1-1

CDR3aa: CASSLLRQPNYGYTF
v_gene: TRBV7-9
j_gene: TRBJ1-2

CDR3aa: CASSSTGGSTDTQYF
v_gene: TRBV5-5
j_gene: TRBJ2-3

CDR3aa: CASSFGASYEQYF
v_gene: TRBV11-2
j_gene: TRBJ2-7

CDR3aa: CASSPGTRYEQYF
v_gene: TRBV5-1
j_gene: TRBJ2-7

CDR3aa: CASSFFQDTEAFF
v_gene: TRBV7-9
j_gene: TRBJ1-1

CDR3aa: CASSQDFRPGLAGPETQYF
v_gene: TRBV4-2
j_gene: TRBJ2-5

CDR3aa: CASSEEPGQLNTEAFF
v_gene: TRBV2
j_gene: TRBJ1-1

CDR3aa: CASSEAQGANEKLFF
v_gene: TRBV10-1
j_gene: TRBJ1-4

CDR3aa: CASSTGQGARGYGYTF
v_gene: TRBV19
j_gene: TRBJ1-2

CDR3aa: CASSLGTGSENTEAFF
v_gene: TRBV5-1
j_gene: TRBJ1-1

CDR3aa: CASSRGKADTQYF
v_gene: TRBV9
j_gene: TRBJ2-3

CDR3aa: CASSLGDRVQETQYF
v_gene: TRBV7-2
j_gene: TRBJ2-5

CDR3aa: CAWSLSLTGEGYTF
v_gene: TRBV30
j_gene: TRBJ1-2

CDR3aa: CASRTGTDTQYF
v_gene: TRBV6-5
j_gene: TRBJ2-3

CDR3aa: CATRTGSSYNSPLHF
v_gene: TRBV27
j_gene: TRBJ1-6

CDR3aa: CASSVSPLAGGQETQYF
v_gene: TRBV9
j_gene: TRBJ2-5

CDR3aa: CASSTPGLGKETQYF
v_gene: TRBV5-1
j_gene: TRBJ2-5

CDR3aa: CASSFRPGVSSYNSPLHF
v_gene: TRBV27
j_gene: TRBJ1-6

CDR3aa: CASSLAQDRGNEKLFF
v_gene: TRBV5-4
j_gene: TRBJ1-4

CDR3aa: CASSRSNWRSRGNTIYF
v_gene: TRBV3-1/TRBV3-2
j_gene: TRBJ1-3

CDR3aa: CSVFTGDSETQYF
v_gene: TRBV29-1
j_gene: TRBJ2-5

CDR3aa: CASSRRDGTGNTIYF
v_gene: TRBV6-1
j_gene: TRBJ1-3

CDR3aa: CASSLDTDTQYF
v_gene: TRBV19
j_gene: TRBJ2-3

CDR3aa: CASSQGLAGGLKTQYF
v_gene: TRBV4-3
j_gene: TRBJ2-5

CDR3aa: CASSLRRDRDPYEQYF
v_gene: TRBV5-6
j_gene: TRBJ2-7

CDR3aa: CASSRQGGPPDTQYF
v_gene: TRBV7-2
j_gene: TRBJ2-3

CDR3aa: CASSYSFGTGQSPLHF
v_gene: TRBV6-5
j_gene: TRBJ1-6

CDR3aa: CASSPGDYVTQYF
v_gene: TRBV18
j_gene: TRBJ2-3

CDR3aa: CASKNVLAGDTQYF
v_gene: TRBV5-1
j_gene: TRBJ2-3

CDR3aa: CASRDSPYVYTF
v_gene: TRBV2
j_gene: TRBJ1-2

CDR3aa: CATRRGINEKLFF
v_gene: TRBV7-2
j_gene: TRBJ1-4

CDR3aa: CATSRDKGLAVPFTGELFF
v_gene: TRBV15
j_gene: TRBJ2-2

CDR3aa: CASSEVRASPFVSYTF
v_gene: TRBV6-1
j_gene: TRBJ1-2

CDR3aa: CASSILAGGPGEQFF
v_gene: TRBV19
j_gene: TRBJ2-1

CDR3aa: CASSFPSGGGKLFF
v_gene: TRBV7-2
j_gene: TRBJ1-4

CDR3aa: CASSSEGTSGGFRETQYF
v_gene: TRBV13
j_gene: TRBJ2-5

CDR3aa: CASSLSRVDGYTF
v_gene: TRBV7-3
j_gene: TRBJ1-2

CDR3aa: CASRLQGRNEKLFF
v_gene: TRBV2
j_gene: TRBJ1-4

CDR3aa: CASSRQGRTEAFF
v_gene: TRBV11-2
j_gene: TRBJ1-1

CDR3aa: CASSTGTDEQPQHF
v_gene: TRBV6-2/TRBV6-3
j_gene: TRBJ1-5

CDR3aa: CASSQQPGGAGPPYNEQFF
v_gene: TRBV4-1
j_gene: TRBJ2-1

CDR3aa: CASSEENGQRSEQYF
v_gene: TRBV2
j_gene: TRBJ2-7

CDR3aa: CASWSEVTSSTDTQYF
v_gene: TRBV7-8
j_gene: TRBJ2-3

CDR3aa: CASSQGAGRDIQYF
v_gene: TRBV4-3
j_gene: TRBJ2-4

CDR3aa: CASSFRVTEGNQPQHF
v_gene: TRBV27
j_gene: TRBJ1-5

CDR3aa: CASSQLGLVPNTGELFF
v_gene: TRBV3-1/TRBV3-2
j_gene: TRBJ2-2

CDR3aa: CASSFGTGPFEQYF
v_gene: TRBV7-9
j_gene: TRBJ2-7

CDR3aa: CASSSSRTEEFYNSPLHF
v_gene: TRBV27
j_gene: TRBJ1-6

CDR3aa: CASSKLAGGVSYNEQFF
v_gene: TRBV19
j_gene: TRBJ2-1

CDR3aa: CASSPRTGFRARSRAFF
v_gene: TRBV6-6
j_gene: TRBJ1-1

CDR3aa: CASSPVQGVGYTF
v_gene: TRBV9
j_gene: TRBJ1-2

CDR3aa: CASSPDRGKDYGYTF
v_gene: TRBV6-6
j_gene: TRBJ1-2

CDR3aa: CASSQARGGNEQFF
v_gene: TRBV4-2
j_gene: TRBJ2-1

CDR3aa: CASSPPGQSYEQYF
v_gene: TRBV13
j_gene: TRBJ2-7